The rows below give T cell receptor beta chains drawn from one sample of a study of cytomegalovirus exposure and HLA in healthy donors. Only in-frame clones appear in the TCRdb table, and some are missing; sequencing was by immunoSEQ multiplex PCR. This sample yields around 180,000 clones, of which 65% to 85% are seen a single time; about 2.4% belongs to the top ten. Specimen: PBMCs. The receptors derive from a male donor in good health and CMV-seronegative. Both conserved end residues are part of each CDR3. Fields, in order: clone size, D gene, V gene, J gene, CDR3 protein, CDR3 DNA. A D gene is named only where the DNA matches it firmly. Clone size appears in some rows only: once, few, many, or a class for an expanded clone.

>few|NA|TRBV4-1|TRBJ2-1
CASSHPAGQNYNEQFF
TGCGCCAGCAGCCACCCCGCGGGGCAGAACTACAATGAGCAGTTCTTC
>NA|NA|TRBV4-2|TRBJ2-3
CASSQGLVADTQYF
TGTGCCAGCAGCCAAGGCCTAGTGGCAGATACGCAGTATTTT
>NA|NA|TRBV9|TRBJ2-2
CASGSGTNTGELFF
TGTGCCAGCGGATCAGGGACGAACACCGGGGAGCTGTTTTTT
>once|NA|TRBV28|TRBJ2-7
CASSSPWRRGDEQYF
TGTGCCAGCAGTTCCCCGTGGCGCCGCGGCGACGAGCAGTACTTC
>NA|NA|TRBV18|TRBJ2-7
CASSPIQTTYEQYF
TGTGCCAGCTCACCAATACAGACCACCTACGAGCAGTACTTC
>NA|TRBD1|TRBV6-6|TRBJ1-3
CASSQTGENTIYF
TGTGCCAGCAGTCAGACAGGGGAGAACACCATATATTTT
>NA|TRBD1|TRBV6-6|TRBJ2-3
CASSYGPGGDTQYF
TGTGCCAGCAGTTACGGCCCAGGGGGAGATACGCAGTATTTT
>NA|TRBD2|TRBV7-9|TRBJ2-7
CASSGGTSGRVEQYF
TGTGCCAGCAGCGGAGGGACTAGCGGGAGGGTCGAGCAGTACTTC
>NA|TRBD1|TRBV7-9|TRBJ2-1
CASSPGGAPPGNEQFF
TGTGCCAGCAGCCCAGGGGGCGCCCCGCCGGGCAATGAGCAGTTCTTC
>once|TRBD2|TRBV27|TRBJ2-7
CASTGGTPYEQYF
TGTGCCAGCACCGGGGGGACTCCCTACGAGCAGTACTTC
>NA|NA|TRBV13|TRBJ1-6
CASSLWGGNNSPLHF
TGTGCCAGCAGCTTATGGGGGGGAAATAATTCACCCCTCCACTTT
>few|TRBD1|TRBV5-1|TRBJ2-2
CASSHGQGRQAGELFF
TGCGCCAGCAGCCATGGACAGGGGAGACAGGCCGGGGAGCTGTTTTTT
>NA|TRBD1|TRBV5-4|TRBJ1-3
CASSSGRDRAREGNTIYF
TGTGCCAGCAGCTCGGGCCGGGACAGGGCTCGTGAAGGAAACACCATATATTTT
>NA|NA|TRBV7-3|TRBJ1-1
CASSLISGLNTEAFF
TGTGCCAGCAGCTTAATATCAGGGTTGAACACTGAAGCTTTCTTT